The clone carrying this T cell receptor (beta chain) has ten or more counts. The antigen remains undetermined. Axillary draining lymph nodes of breast cancer patients supplied the node samples. TCRdb redid the calling of the multiplex PCR reads with MiXCR, one entry per CDR3 protein. The sample has approximately 130,000 distinct CDR3 sequences; 21% are singletons. The CDR3 runs 14 residues. The germline gives CDR1 SGHNT, CDR2 YENEEA. The V and J ends lost 5 bases and 6 bases respectively, with 14 bases between them. The entry originates in a study of breast tumors, draining lymph nodes, adjacent tissues. Study-level points and caveats: Most tumor T cells seemingly derive from lymph node, then expand in tumor. The lymph node origin of tumor T cells was framed as consistent with a hypothesis, not demonstrated. Tumor TCR diversity was below lymph nodes but above nontumor tissue. Compared with basal-like, luminal-like tumors shared significantly more repertoire with nontumor tissue.

Sequencing was done on a sample of axillary lymph node tissue. This sequence joins TRBV11-3 and TRBJ2-1, with D maybe TRBD2 (5 bases). This receptor was taken from a female donor with breast cancer. Some clones in this sample may be carry-over from other donors' samples. CDR3 amino acids: CASSLGEPVNEQFF. For the CDR3, the DNA is TGTGCCAGCAGCCTCGGGGAGCCCGTCAATGAGCAGTTCTTC.